Listed here is a single T cell receptor (beta chain). The record originates from a study of blood T cell repertoires in COVID-19. Study overall: COVID-19 samples collected from the United States, Italy and Spain covered acute and convalescent phases. From T cells, B-cell-depleted T cells, or PBMCs came the material, which was cDNA or gDNA.

CDR1 is SGDLS and CDR2 is YYNGEE in the germline V gene. The CDR3 spans 15 residues. V was cut by 1 base and J by 2 bases, with 12 bases left in between. Authors' analysis steps: It was from reference gene primer amplification that nucleated cell counts were estimated. Assay used: immunoSEQ multiplex PCR; TCRdb lists only in-frame clones, some missing. V, J and clone size were drawn from that table, and D and trimming were deduced from the DNA. The data show 350,000 or so clones, 90% seen once. The receptor was derived from a man younger than 35 with active or convalescent COVID-19. The sample comprised peripheral blood. This chain links TRBV9 with TRBJ1-2; D ambiguous. Here the CDR3 reads CASSVNVAGNYGYTF. CDR3 sequence (DNA): TGTGCCAGCAGCGTAAATGTTGCAGGCAACTATGGCTACACCTTC.